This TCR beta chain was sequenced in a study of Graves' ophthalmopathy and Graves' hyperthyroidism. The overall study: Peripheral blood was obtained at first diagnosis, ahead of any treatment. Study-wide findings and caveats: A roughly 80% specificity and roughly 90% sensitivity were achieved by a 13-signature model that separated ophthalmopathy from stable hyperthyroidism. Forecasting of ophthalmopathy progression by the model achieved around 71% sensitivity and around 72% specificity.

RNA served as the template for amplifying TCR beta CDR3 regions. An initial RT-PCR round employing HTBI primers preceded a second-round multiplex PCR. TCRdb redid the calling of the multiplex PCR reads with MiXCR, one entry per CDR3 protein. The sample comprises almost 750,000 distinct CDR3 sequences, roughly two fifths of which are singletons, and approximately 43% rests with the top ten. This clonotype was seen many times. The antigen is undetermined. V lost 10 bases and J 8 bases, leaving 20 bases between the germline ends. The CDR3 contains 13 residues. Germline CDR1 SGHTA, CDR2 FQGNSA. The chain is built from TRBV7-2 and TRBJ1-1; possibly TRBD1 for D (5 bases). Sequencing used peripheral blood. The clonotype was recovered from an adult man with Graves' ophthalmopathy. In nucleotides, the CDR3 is TGTGCCATTACAGCCCCCGAGACAGAAGAAGCTTTCTTT. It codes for CAITAPETEEAFF. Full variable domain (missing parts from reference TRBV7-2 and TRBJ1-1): GAGVSQSPSNKVTEKGKDVELRCDPISGHTALYWYRQSLGQGLEFLIYFQGNSAPDKSGLPSDRFSAERTGGSVSTLTIQRTQQEDSAVYLCAITAPETEEAFFGQGTRLTVV.